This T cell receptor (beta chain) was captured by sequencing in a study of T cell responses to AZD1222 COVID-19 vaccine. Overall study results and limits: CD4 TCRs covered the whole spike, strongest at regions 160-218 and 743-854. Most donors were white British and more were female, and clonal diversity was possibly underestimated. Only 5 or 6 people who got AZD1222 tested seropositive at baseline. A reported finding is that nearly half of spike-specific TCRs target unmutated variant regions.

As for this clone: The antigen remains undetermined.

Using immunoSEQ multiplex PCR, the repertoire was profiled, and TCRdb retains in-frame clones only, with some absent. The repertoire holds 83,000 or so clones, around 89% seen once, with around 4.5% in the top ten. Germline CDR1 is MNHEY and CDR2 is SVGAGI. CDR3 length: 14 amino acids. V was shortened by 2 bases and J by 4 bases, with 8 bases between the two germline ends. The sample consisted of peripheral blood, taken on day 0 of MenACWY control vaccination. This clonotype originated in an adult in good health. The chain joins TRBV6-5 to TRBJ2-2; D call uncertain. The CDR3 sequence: CASSYGLATGELFF. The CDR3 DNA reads TGTGCCAGCAGTTACGGGCTGGCCACCGGGGAGCTGTTTTTT.